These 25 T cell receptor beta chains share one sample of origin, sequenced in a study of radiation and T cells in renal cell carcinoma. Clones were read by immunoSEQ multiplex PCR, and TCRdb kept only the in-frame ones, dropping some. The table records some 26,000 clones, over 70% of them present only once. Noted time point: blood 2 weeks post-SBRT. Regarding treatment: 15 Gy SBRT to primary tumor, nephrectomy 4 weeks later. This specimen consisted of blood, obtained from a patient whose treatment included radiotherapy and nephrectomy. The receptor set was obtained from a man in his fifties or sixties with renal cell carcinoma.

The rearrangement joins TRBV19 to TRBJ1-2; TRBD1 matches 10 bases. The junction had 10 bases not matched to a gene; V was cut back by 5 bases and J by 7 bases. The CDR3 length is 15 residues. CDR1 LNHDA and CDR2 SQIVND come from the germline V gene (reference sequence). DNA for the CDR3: TGTGCCAGTAGTCCCGGGGACAGGGGTCCGCGTGGCTACACCTTC. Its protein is CASSPGDRGPRGYTF.

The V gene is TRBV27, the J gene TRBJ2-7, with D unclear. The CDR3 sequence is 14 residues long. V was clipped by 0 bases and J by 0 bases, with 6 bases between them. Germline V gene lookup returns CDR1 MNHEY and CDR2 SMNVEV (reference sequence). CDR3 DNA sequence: TGTGCCAGCAGTTTATCTGTCCTCTCCTACGAGCAGTACTTC. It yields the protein CASSLSVLSYEQYF.

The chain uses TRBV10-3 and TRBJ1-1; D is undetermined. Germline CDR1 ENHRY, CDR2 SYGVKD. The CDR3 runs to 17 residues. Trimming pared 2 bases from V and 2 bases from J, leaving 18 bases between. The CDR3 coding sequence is TGTGCCATCAGTGAGGATGGTCCCTGGGGATTTAACACTGAAGCTTTCTTT. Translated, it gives CAISEDGPWGFNTEAFF.

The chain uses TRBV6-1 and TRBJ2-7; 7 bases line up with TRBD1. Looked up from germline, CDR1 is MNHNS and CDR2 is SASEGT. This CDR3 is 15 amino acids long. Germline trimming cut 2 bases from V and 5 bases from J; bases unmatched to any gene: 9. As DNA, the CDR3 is TGTGCCAGCAGTGAAATCGGGACAGCGGCCGACGAGCAGTACTTC. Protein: CASSEIGTAADEQYF.

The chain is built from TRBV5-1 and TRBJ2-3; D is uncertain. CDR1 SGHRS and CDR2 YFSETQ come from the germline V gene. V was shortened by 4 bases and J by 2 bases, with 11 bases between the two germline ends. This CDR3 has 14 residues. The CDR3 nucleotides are TGCGCCAGCAGCACGGAATGGGCCACAGATACGCAGTATTTT. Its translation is CASSTEWATDTQYF.

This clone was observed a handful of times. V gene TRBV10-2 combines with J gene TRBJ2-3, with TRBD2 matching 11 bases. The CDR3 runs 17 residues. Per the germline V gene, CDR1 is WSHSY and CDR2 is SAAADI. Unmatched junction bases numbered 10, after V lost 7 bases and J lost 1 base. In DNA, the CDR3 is TGCGCCAGCACAACCCTAGCGGGAGGAGGAGGCACAGATACGCAGTATTTT. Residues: CASTTLAGGGGTDTQYF.

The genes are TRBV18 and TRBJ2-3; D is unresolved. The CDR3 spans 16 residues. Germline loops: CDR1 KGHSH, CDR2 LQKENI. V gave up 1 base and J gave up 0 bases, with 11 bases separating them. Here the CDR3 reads CASSPQSLSSTDTQYF. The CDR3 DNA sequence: TGTGCCAGCTCACCACAGTCCCTCTCCAGCACAGATACGCAGTATTTT. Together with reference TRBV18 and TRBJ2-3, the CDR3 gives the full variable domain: NAGVMQNPRHLVRRRGQEARLRCSPMKGHSHVYWYRQLPEEGLKFMVYLQKENIIDESGMPKERFSAEFPKEGPSILRIQQVVRGDSAAYFCASSPQSLSSTDTQYFGPGTRLTVL.

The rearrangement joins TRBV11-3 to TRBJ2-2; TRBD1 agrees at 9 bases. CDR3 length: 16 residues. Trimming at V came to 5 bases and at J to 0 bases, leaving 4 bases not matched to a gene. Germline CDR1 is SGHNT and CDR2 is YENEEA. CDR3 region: CASSQGQGSNTGELFF. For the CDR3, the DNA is TGTGCCAGCAGCCAAGGACAGGGGTCGAACACCGGGGAGCTGTTTTTT.

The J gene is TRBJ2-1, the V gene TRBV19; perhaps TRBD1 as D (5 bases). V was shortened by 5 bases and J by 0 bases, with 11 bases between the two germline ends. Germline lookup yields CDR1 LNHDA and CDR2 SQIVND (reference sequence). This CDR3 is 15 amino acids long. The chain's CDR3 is CASSLQGSSYNEQFF. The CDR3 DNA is TGTGCCAGTAGTTTGCAGGGCAGCTCCTACAATGAGCAGTTCTTC.

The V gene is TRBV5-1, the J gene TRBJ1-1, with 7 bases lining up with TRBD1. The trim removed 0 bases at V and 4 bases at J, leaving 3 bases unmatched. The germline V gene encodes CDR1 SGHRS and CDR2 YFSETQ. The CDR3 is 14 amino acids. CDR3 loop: CASSLEQGFTEAFF. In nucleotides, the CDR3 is TGCGCCAGCAGCTTGGAACAGGGGTTCACTGAAGCTTTCTTT. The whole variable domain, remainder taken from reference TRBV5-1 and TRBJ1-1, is KAGVTQTPRYLIKTRGQQVTLSCSPISGHRSVSWYQQTPGQGLQFLFEYFSETQRNKGNFPGRFSGRQFSNSRSEMNVSTLELGDSALYLCASSLEQGFTEAFFGQGTRLTVV.

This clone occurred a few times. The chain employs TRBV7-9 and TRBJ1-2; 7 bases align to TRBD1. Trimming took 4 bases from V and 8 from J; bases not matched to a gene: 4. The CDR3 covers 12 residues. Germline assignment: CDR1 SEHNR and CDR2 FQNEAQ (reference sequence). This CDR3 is CASSSTGDGYTF. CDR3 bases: TGTGCCAGCAGCTCAACAGGGGACGGCTACACCTTC.

The chain's CDR3 is CASSFGLAGPYEQYF. The CDR3 bases are TGTGCCAGCAGCTTTGGGCTAGCCGGTCCCTACGAGCAGTACTTC. This sequence joins TRBV5-4 and TRBJ2-7, with TRBD2 as a possible D gene (5 bases). Germline V gene lookup returns CDR1 SGHNT and CDR2 YYREEE (reference sequence). The CDR3 has 15 amino acids. The germline V and J ends were trimmed by 2 bases and 2 bases, with 14 bases remaining between them. The full variable domain, completed using reference TRBV5-4 and TRBJ2-7, is ETGVTQSPTHLIKTRGQQVTLRCSSQSGHNTVSWYQQALGQGPQFIFQYYREEENGRGNFPPRFSGLQFPNYSSELNVNALELDDSALYLCASSFGLAGPYEQYFGPGTRLTVT.

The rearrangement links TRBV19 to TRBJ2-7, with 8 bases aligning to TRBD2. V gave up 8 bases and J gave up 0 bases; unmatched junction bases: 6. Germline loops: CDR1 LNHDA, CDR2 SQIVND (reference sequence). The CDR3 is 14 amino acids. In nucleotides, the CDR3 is TGTGCCAGTTGTAGAACTAGCGGCTCCTACGAGCAGTACTTC. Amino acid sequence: CASCRTSGSYEQYF.

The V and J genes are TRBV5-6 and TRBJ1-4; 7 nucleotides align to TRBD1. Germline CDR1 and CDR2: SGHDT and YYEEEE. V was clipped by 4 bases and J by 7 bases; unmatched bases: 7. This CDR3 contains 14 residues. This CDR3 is CASSKTGPGEKLFF. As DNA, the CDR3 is TGTGCCAGCAGCAAGACAGGGCCGGGTGAAAAACTGTTTTTT.

The CDR3 loop reads CASSFRDPSLTDTQYF. In nucleotides, the CDR3 is TGTGCCAGCAGCTTCCGGGACCCGAGCCTCACAGATACGCAGTATTTT. The chain combines TRBV7-8 with TRBJ2-3, with D perhaps being TRBD1 or TRBD2 (5 bases each). V was trimmed by 3 bases and J by 2 bases, leaving 15 bases between them. The CDR3 has 16 amino acids. CDR1 is SGHVS, CDR2 FQNEAQ, per germline.

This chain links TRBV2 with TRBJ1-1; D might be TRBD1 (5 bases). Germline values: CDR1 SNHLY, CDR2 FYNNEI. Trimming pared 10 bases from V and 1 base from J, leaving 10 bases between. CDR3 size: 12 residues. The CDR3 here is CATARENTEAFF. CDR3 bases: TGTGCCACCGCCAGGGAGAACACTGAAGCTTTCTTT.

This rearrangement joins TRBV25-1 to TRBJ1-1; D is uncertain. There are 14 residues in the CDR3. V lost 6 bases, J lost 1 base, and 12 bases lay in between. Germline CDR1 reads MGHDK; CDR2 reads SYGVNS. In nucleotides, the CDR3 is TGTGCCAGCAGCCGCCTGGGAGGGAACACTGAAGCTTTCTTT. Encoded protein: CASSRLGGNTEAFF.

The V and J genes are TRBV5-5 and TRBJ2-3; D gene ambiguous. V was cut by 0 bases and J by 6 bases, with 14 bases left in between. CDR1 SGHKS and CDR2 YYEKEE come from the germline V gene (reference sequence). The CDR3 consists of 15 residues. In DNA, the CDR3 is TGTGCCAGCAGCTTGGATGCGGCTAGTGGCGATACGCAGTATTTT. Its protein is CASSLDAASGDTQYF.

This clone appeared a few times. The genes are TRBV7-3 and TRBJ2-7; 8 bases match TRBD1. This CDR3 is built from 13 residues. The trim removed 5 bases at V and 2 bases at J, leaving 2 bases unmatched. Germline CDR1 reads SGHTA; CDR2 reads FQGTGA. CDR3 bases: TGTGCCAGCAGCGTGGGACAGGCCTACGAGCAGTACTTC. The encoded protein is CASSVGQAYEQYF.

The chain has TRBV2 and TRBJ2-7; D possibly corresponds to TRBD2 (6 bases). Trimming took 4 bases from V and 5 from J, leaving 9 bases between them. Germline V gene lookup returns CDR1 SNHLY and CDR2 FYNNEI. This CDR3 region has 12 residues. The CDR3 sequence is CASSARGDEQYF. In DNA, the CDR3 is TGTGCCAGCAGTGCGCGGGGAGACGAGCAGTACTTC.

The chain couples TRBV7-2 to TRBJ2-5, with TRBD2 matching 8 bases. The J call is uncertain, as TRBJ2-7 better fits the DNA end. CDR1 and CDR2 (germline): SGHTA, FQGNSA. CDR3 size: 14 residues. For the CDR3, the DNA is TGTGCCAGCAGCTTACAGCCTAGCGGGCTCGAGCAGTACTTC. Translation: CASSLQPSGLEQYF.

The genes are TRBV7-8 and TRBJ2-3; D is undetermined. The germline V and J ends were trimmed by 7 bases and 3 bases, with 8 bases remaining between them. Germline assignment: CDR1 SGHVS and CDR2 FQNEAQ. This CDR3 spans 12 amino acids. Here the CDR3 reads CASTFETDTQYF. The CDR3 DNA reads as TGTGCCAGCACCTTCGAAACAGATACGCAGTATTTT.

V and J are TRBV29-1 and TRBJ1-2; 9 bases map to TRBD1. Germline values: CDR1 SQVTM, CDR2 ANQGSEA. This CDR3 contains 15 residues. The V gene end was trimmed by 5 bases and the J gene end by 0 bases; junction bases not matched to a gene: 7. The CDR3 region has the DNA TGCAGCGTTATATTACAGGGGGCCCCTAACTATGGCTACACCTTC. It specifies CSVILQGAPNYGYTF.

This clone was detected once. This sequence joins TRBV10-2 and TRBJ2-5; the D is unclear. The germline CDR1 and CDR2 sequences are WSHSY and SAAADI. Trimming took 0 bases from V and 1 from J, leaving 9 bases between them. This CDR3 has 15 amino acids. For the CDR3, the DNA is TGCGCCAGCAGTGAGTCGGGGTGGAGCCAAGAGACCCAGTACTTC. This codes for CASSESGWSQETQYF.

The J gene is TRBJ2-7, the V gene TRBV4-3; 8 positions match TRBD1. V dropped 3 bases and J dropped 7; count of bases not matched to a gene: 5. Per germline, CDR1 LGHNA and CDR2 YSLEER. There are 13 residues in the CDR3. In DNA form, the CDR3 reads TGCGCCAGCAGCCAGGGCAGGGGGCAAGAGCAGTACTTC. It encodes CASSQGRGQEQYF.